This T cell receptor beta chain was captured by sequencing in a study of blood T cell repertoires in COVID-19. Produced via immunoSEQ multiplex PCR; TCRdb's table is partial and in-frame only. Of tens of thousands of clones in the sample, over 75% were seen once. The germline V gene encodes CDR1 SGHRS and CDR2 YFSETQ. This CDR3 spans 13 amino acids. V was pared by 2 bases and J by 3 bases, with 8 bases between. The sequenced sample consisted of peripheral blood. The rearrangement joins TRBV5-1 to TRBJ1-1; D is unresolved. This receptor was identified in a human donor in a cohort sampled during active COVID-19. In DNA, the CDR3 is TGCGCCAGCAGCTTCAACGCGGACACTGAAGCTTTCTTT. It is translated as CASSFNADTEAFF.